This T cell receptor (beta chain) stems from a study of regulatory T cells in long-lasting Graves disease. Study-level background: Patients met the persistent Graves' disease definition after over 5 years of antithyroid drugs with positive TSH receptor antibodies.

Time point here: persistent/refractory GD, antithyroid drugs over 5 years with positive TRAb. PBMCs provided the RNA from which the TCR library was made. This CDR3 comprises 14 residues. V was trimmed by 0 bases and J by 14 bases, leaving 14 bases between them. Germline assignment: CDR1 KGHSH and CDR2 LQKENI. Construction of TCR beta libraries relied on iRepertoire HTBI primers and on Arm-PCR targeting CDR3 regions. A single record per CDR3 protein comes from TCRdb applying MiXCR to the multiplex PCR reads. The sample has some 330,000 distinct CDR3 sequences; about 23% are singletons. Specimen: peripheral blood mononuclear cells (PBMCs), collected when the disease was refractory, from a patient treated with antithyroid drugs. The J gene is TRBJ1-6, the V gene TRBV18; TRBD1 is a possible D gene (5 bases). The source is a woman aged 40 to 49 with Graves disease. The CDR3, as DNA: TGTGCCAGCTCACCACCCGGGGGGAAGGCGACCCTCCACTTT. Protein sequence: CASSPPGGKATLHF.